The rows below give T cell receptor beta chains drawn from one sample of a study of T cell responses to AZD1222 COVID-19 vaccine. Here immunoSEQ multiplex PCR was the method, and the copy in TCRdb shows in-frame clones only, minus some. The table shows 150,000 or so clones, with 90% to 95% occurring only once. The specimen comprised peripheral blood, sampled on day 0 of AZD1222 vaccination. The source of these receptors is an adult in good health. CDR3s include the opening cysteine and the closing phenylalanine or tryptophan. The D gene is left open where the match is weak. Expanded clones are given a class, and other clones once, few, many or no size at all.

j_call	clone_size	v_call	d_call	cdr3_nt	cdr3_aa
TRBJ2-1	NA	TRBV6-1	NA	TGTGCCAGCAGTGAATACTTGGGTAATGAGCAGTTCTTC	CASSEYLGNEQFF
TRBJ1-1	NA	TRBV10-2	NA	TGCGCCAGCGAGCCTCGGAGGGATGGAAACACTGAAGCTTTCTTT	CASEPRRDGNTEAFF
TRBJ2-1	NA	TRBV5-1	NA	TGCGCCAGCAGCTTACGGACTGAGCAGTTCTTC	CASSLRTEQFF
TRBJ2-7	once	TRBV19	TRBD1	TGTGCCAGTAGTATCGAGGGACAGGGCCCCTACGAGCAGTACTTC	CASSIEGQGPYEQYF
TRBJ1-5	NA	TRBV5-5	NA	TGTGCCAGCAGCGCCCAGTTGGAGCCCCAGCATTTT	CASSAQLEPQHF
TRBJ1-3	NA	TRBV6-6	NA	TGTGCCAGCAGTCCCAACGTAGGGAGAGCCTCTGGAAACACCATATATTTT	CASSPNVGRASGNTIYF
TRBJ1-2	NA	TRBV27	TRBD1	TGTGCCAGCAGTTTAAAGGGACAGGACTATGGCTACACCTTC	CASSLKGQDYGYTF
TRBJ1-2	NA	TRBV9	NA	TGTGCCAGCAGCGGAGGGTATAATGCCTATGGCTACACCTTC	CASSGGYNAYGYTF
TRBJ1-5	NA	TRBV9	NA	TGTGCCAGCAGCGTAGCTGGCAATCAGCCCCAGCATTTT	CASSVAGNQPQHF
TRBJ1-3	NA	TRBV7-9	TRBD1	TGTGCCAGCAGCCTGACAGGGACTTCTGGAAACACCATATATTTT	CASSLTGTSGNTIYF
TRBJ1-4	NA	TRBV20-1	NA	TGCAGTGCGCTAAGGGACGAAAAACTGTTTTTT	CSALRDEKLFF
TRBJ1-1	NA	TRBV5-1	TRBD1	TGCGCCAGCAGGCCTCAGGGGGCCGGTGGGGGCACTGAAGCTTTCTTT	CASRPQGAGGGTEAFF
TRBJ1-2	NA	TRBV14	TRBD1	TGTGCCAGCAGCCGGGACCCAGGGGGCGCGGTTGGCTACACCTTC	CASSRDPGGAVGYTF
TRBJ1-1	NA	TRBV29-1	NA	TGCAGCGTTGTGATCACTCAGGGCGGAGCTTTCTTT	CSVVITQGGAFF
TRBJ2-2	NA	TRBV14	NA	TGTGCCAGCGCCACGGGTACTACGAACACCGGGGAGCTGTTTTTT	CASATGTTNTGELFF
TRBJ1-5	NA	TRBV20-1	TRBD1	TGCAGTGCTAGTCCGGGACAGGGGCCTCGTGGCAATCAGCCCCAGCATTTT	CSASPGQGPRGNQPQHF
TRBJ1-3	NA	TRBV10-3	NA	TGTGCCATCAGTGAGTCGGGCAGGGCCCACTCTGGAAACACCATATATTTT	CAISESGRAHSGNTIYF
TRBJ2-5	NA	TRBV12-3/TRBV12-4	NA	TGTGCCAGCACCCAAGGGGGGCTACAGTACTTC	CASTQGGLQYF
TRBJ2-7	NA	TRBV7-8	TRBD2	TGTGCCAGCAGCTTCCCTCCACTGACTAGCGGGAGCGAGCAGTACTTC	CASSFPPLTSGSEQYF
TRBJ1-2	NA	TRBV12-3/TRBV12-4	TRBD1	TGTGCCAGCAGACTTTCCGGGACAGGGACCCACACCTTC	CASRLSGTGTHTF
TRBJ1-2	NA	TRBV5-5	NA	TGTGCCAGCAGCCCACCTGACCGACCCGGTGGCTACACCTTC	CASSPPDRPGGYTF
TRBJ2-1	NA	TRBV2	NA	TGTGCCAGCAGTGAACGCCGGGAGCAGTTCTTC	CASSERREQFF
TRBJ1-2	NA	TRBV11-2	TRBD1	TGTGCCAGCAGGGAGACTGGACAGGACGATGGCTACACCTTC	CASRETGQDDGYTF
TRBJ2-5	NA	TRBV15	NA	TGTGCCACCAGCAGGGGCGAGACCCAGTACTTC	CATSRGETQYF
TRBJ1-4	NA	TRBV5-5	NA	TGTGCCAGCAGCCTGATCGAGATGGCTAATGAAAAACTGTTTTTT	CASSLIEMANEKLFF
TRBJ2-7	NA	TRBV4-2	NA	TGTGCCAGCAGCCAAGCCGTGGAGAGCTCCTACGAGCAGTACTTC	CASSQAVESSYEQYF
TRBJ1-1	NA	TRBV27	NA	TGTGCCAGCAGTTTATCGGCGGTGAACACTGAAGCTTTCTTT	CASSLSAVNTEAFF
TRBJ1-4	NA	TRBV7-9	NA	TGTGCCAGCAGCTCCAGGGGAACTAATGAAAAACTGTTTTTT	CASSSRGTNEKLFF
TRBJ2-1	NA	TRBV19	NA	TGTGCCAGTAGCCTACCCTCGACAGCCTACAATGAGCAGTTCTTC	CASSLPSTAYNEQFF
TRBJ1-3	few	TRBV6-1	NA	TGTGCCAGCAGTGACAGGGACACGGGGGGGAACACCATATATTTT	CASSDRDTGGNTIYF
TRBJ2-6	NA	TRBV11-2	NA	TGTGCCAGCCGAGAAGGGGCCAACGTCCTGACTTTC	CASREGANVLTF
TRBJ1-1	NA	TRBV3-1/TRBV3-2	NA	TGTGCCAGCAGCCCGGAAACGGACCAATTGAACACTGAAGCTTTCTTT	CASSPETDQLNTEAFF
TRBJ2-1	NA	TRBV25-1	NA	TGTGCCAGCAGTGGGGTAGAGCAGTTCTTC	CASSGVEQFF
TRBJ1-6	NA	TRBV5-1	NA	TGCGCCAGCAGCTTGGAGCCGTATAATTCACCCCTCCACTTT	CASSLEPYNSPLHF
TRBJ1-2	NA	TRBV3-1/TRBV3-2	NA	TGTGCCAGCAGCCAAGATCGGAGGGGCCGGGGCTACACCTTC	CASSQDRRGRGYTF
TRBJ2-3	NA	TRBV5-4	NA	TGTGCCAGCAGCTTGGAACCAGGTCCGTCGGATACGCAGTATTTT	CASSLEPGPSDTQYF
TRBJ1-1	NA	TRBV6-1	NA	TGTGCCAGCAGTGAAGCTACGGCGAACACTGAAGCTTTCTTT	CASSEATANTEAFF
TRBJ2-7	NA	TRBV2	NA	TGTGCCAGCAGTTCCGGGACGAAGGAGTACGAGCAGTACTTC	CASSSGTKEYEQYF
TRBJ2-1	NA	TRBV6-4	NA	TGTGCCAGCAGTGACTCAGTTACGGGGGTGGATGAGCAGTTCTTC	CASSDSVTGVDEQFF
TRBJ1-6	NA	TRBV4-1	NA	TGCGCCAGCAGCCCCGAGACTGAAAGCTCCTATAATTCACCCCTCCACTTT	CASSPETESSYNSPLHF
TRBJ2-7	NA	TRBV5-1	TRBD2	TGCGCCAGCAGCTTGGCTAGCGGGGGCTCCTACGAGCAGTACTTC	CASSLASGGSYEQYF
TRBJ2-2	NA	TRBV7-6	NA	TGTGCCAGCAGTCTCGGTGGGGCCGGGGAGCTGTTTTTT	CASSLGGAGELFF
TRBJ1-2	NA	TRBV30	NA	TGTGCCTGGAGTGTCTCTGGCCTTTATGGCTACACCTTC	CAWSVSGLYGYTF
TRBJ1-1	NA	TRBV7-9	NA	TGTGCCAGCAGGGTTGGAGGGGCTTTCAACACTGAAGCTTTCTTT	CASRVGGAFNTEAFF
TRBJ2-7	NA	TRBV5-1	TRBD2	TGCGCCAGCAGCTTGGGGGGAGGGATAATGCCCTACGAGCAGTACTTC	CASSLGGGIMPYEQYF
TRBJ2-7	once	TRBV11-2	NA	TGTGCCAGCAGCACGGGCGACGAGCAGTACTTC	CASSTGDEQYF
TRBJ1-3	NA	TRBV28	NA	TGTGCCAGCAGTCCCAAAATCGGACAGGGAAACACCATATATTTT	CASSPKIGQGNTIYF